The 22 T cell receptor beta chains presented below share a single source sample, sequenced in a study of blood T cell repertoires in COVID-19. Profiled with immunoSEQ multiplex PCR; TCRdb holds only in-frame clones, not every one. The sample includes over 200,000 clones, roughly nine tenths of them seen just once. The sequencing input was peripheral blood. The receptor set was obtained from a man between 60 and 75 years old who had recovered from COVID-19.

The chain combines TRBV3-1 (or the pseudogene TRBV3-2) with TRBJ1-5; D possibly corresponds to TRBD1 (5 bases). Trimming stripped 0 bases from V and 3 bases from J, with 9 bases between. There are 15 residues in the CDR3. Germline CDR1 is LGHDT and CDR2 is YNNKEL (reference sequence). This CDR3 reads CASSQDGAANQPQHF. CDR3 nucleotide sequence: TGTGCCAGCAGCCAAGATGGGGCCGCCAATCAGCCCCAGCATTTT.

This clone was recorded only once. The rearrangement joins TRBV18 to TRBJ1-1; D might be TRBD1 (5 bases). V shed 6 bases and J shed 7 bases, with 27 bases lying between them. The CDR3 runs 17 residues. CDR1 is KGHSH and CDR2 is LQKENI in the germline V gene. This CDR3 is CASSESPTGGSKGEAFF. The CDR3 DNA is TGTGCCAGCTCTGAAAGCCCGACGGGGGGTTCGAAGGGTGAAGCTTTCTTT. The full variable domain, its missing parts supplied by reference TRBV18 and TRBJ1-1, is NAGVMQNPRHLVRRRGQEARLRCSPMKGHSHVYWYRQLPEEGLKFMVYLQKENIIDESGMPKERFSAEFPKEGPSILRIQQVVRGDSAAYFCASSESPTGGSKGEAFFGQGTRLTVV.

The chain combines TRBV5-1 with TRBJ2-7, with D possibly matching TRBD1 (6 bases). CDR1 is SGHRS, CDR2 YFSETQ, per germline. V dropped 3 bases and J dropped 0 bases, with 10 bases sitting between them. The CDR3 length is 14 residues. CDR3 protein: CASSWGTPSYEQYF. The CDR3 nucleotides read TGCGCCAGCAGCTGGGGGACACCCTCCTACGAGCAGTACTTC.

The rearrangement links TRBV5-4 to TRBJ2-2; unclear D gene. The CDR3 is made up of 13 amino acids. Looked up from germline, CDR1 is SGHNT and CDR2 is YYREEE (reference sequence). Trimming left V 0 bases short and J 7 bases short, with 7 bases between. The CDR3 DNA reads as TGTGCCAGCAGCTTGGCCGGCGGCGGGGAGCTGTTTTTT. It codes for CASSLAGGGELFF.

The V and J genes are TRBV11-2 and TRBJ2-3, with 13 bases identical to TRBD2. The trim removed 5 bases at V and 3 bases at J, leaving 8 bases unmatched. The CDR3 sequence is 17 residues long. The germline V gene encodes CDR1 SGHAT and CDR2 FQNNGV. CDR3 nucleotides: TGTGCCAGCAGCCTCTTAGTGACTAGCGGGGGGACAGATACGCAGTATTTT. Protein sequence: CASSLLVTSGGTDTQYF.

V gene TRBV24-1 combines with J gene TRBJ2-3; 7 bases are a match to TRBD2. Per germline, CDR1 KGHDR and CDR2 SFDVKD. The CDR3 extends over 14 amino acids. Trimming took 5 bases from V and 2 from J; bases not matched to a gene: 3. The CDR3 nucleotides read TGTGCCACCAGTGGGGGAGGGCCCACAGATACGCAGTATTTT. It is translated as CATSGGGPTDTQYF.

In its sample, this clone was seen a few times. The chain links TRBV5-1 to TRBJ2-1, with D tentatively TRBD1 (6 bases). V was cut by 2 bases and J by 6 bases, with 9 bases left in between. The CDR3 contains 13 residues. The germline gives CDR1 SGHRS, CDR2 YFSETQ. The CDR3: CASSLGQLNEQFF. The DNA for the CDR3 is TGCGCCAGCAGCTTAGGACAGCTCAATGAGCAGTTCTTC. Variable domain in full (rest from reference TRBV5-1 and TRBJ2-1): KAGVTQTPRYLIKTRGQQVTLSCSPISGHRSVSWYQQTPGQGLQFLFEYFSETQRNKGNFPGRFSGRQFSNSRSEMNVSTLELGDSALYLCASSLGQLNEQFFGPGTRLTVL.

This sequence joins TRBV19 and TRBJ2-5; 10 bases align to TRBD1. J lost 4 bases, V lost 6 bases, and 5 bases had no gene match. The CDR3 spans 14 residues. In germline, CDR1 is LNHDA, CDR2 SQIVND (reference sequence). CDR3 bases: TGTGCCAGTAGCCGGACAGGGGGACTAGAGACCCAGTACTTC. Encoded protein: CASSRTGGLETQYF.

The chain joins TRBV7-9 to TRBJ2-1, with D tentatively TRBD2 (6 bases). CDR1 SEHNR and CDR2 FQNEAQ come from the germline V gene (reference sequence). V shed 1 base and J shed 0 bases, with 7 bases lying between them. This CDR3 spans 15 amino acids. CDR3 region: CASSLGTISYNEQFF. CDR3 DNA sequence: TGTGCCAGCAGCTTAGGGACTATCTCCTACAATGAGCAGTTCTTC.

The chain has TRBV18 and TRBJ2-7, with a tentative D call TRBD1 (6 bases). The CDR3 runs to 16 residues. Germline V lookup: CDR1 KGHSH, CDR2 LQKENI. V was cut by 3 bases and J by 5 bases, with 20 bases left in between. The CDR3 region has the DNA TGTGCCAGCTCACCCCAGTCAATGTTGGGGGCTGACGAGCAGTACTTC. Residues: CASSPQSMLGADEQYF.

This clone was seen a few times. V usage is TRBV10-2 and J usage is TRBJ2-6; the D gene is possibly TRBD2 (5 bases). There are 15 residues in the CDR3. Germline V gene lookup returns CDR1 WSHSY and CDR2 SAAADI. V was clipped by 3 bases and J by 2 bases, with 8 bases between them. CDR3 nucleotide sequence: TGCGCCAGCAGTGATCCGGGGACTGGGGCCAACGTCCTGACTTTC. Its protein is CASSDPGTGANVLTF.

The rearrangement uses TRBV6-2 or TRBV6-3 and TRBJ1-1; 11 bases line up with TRBD1. Germline CDR1 MNHEY, CDR2 SVGEGT. V dropped 4 bases and J dropped 3; count of bases not matched to a gene: 7. The CDR3 is made up of 16 amino acids. The CDR3 DNA reads as TGTGCCAGCAGTTCCACGGACAGGGGGCTGTACACTGAAGCTTTCTTT. Translated: CASSSTDRGLYTEAFF.

J is TRBJ1-2 and V is TRBV5-1, with TRBD1 as a possible D gene (5 bases). The CDR3 extends over 14 amino acids. Germline loops: CDR1 SGHRS, CDR2 YFSETQ. Trimming stripped 3 bases from V and 1 base from J, with 10 bases between. CDR3 bases: TGCGCCAGCAGCTGGGGACTGAGTAACTATGGCTACACCTTC. This translates into CASSWGLSNYGYTF.

The rearrangement links TRBV10-3 to TRBJ2-7; TRBD1 aligns across 7 bases. Germline V gene lookup returns CDR1 ENHRY and CDR2 SYGVKD. J lost 1 base, V lost 5 bases, and 8 bases had no gene match. The CDR3 has 15 amino acids. The CDR3 DNA sequence: TGTGCCATCAGTCCCTCGACAGGGATGTCCTACGAGCAGTACTTC. Amino acid sequence: CAISPSTGMSYEQYF.

The chain is built from TRBV19 and TRBJ1-1, with 9 bases aligning to TRBD1. The germline CDR1 and CDR2 sequences are LNHDA and SQIVND (reference sequence). V shed 5 bases and J 2 bases; nucleotides not matched to a gene: 3. The length of the CDR3 is 14 residues. The CDR3 is CASSPGQGNTEAFF. The CDR3 DNA reads as TGTGCCAGTAGTCCGGGACAGGGAAACACTGAAGCTTTCTTT. The whole variable domain, filled in from reference TRBV19 and TRBJ1-1, reads DGGITQSPKYLFRKEGQNVTLSCEQNLNHDAMYWYRQDPGQGLRLIYYSQIVNDFQKGDIAEGYSVSREKKESFPLTVTSAQKNPTAFYLCASSPGQGNTEAFFGQGTRLTVV.

The J gene is TRBJ2-1, the V gene TRBV18; 8 positions agree with TRBD1. Germline V gene lookup returns CDR1 KGHSH and CDR2 LQKENI. CDR3 length: 14 amino acids. J was trimmed by 9 bases and V by 4 bases; bases with no gene match: 8. The CDR3 region is CASSQFQGAGEQFF. In DNA form, the CDR3 reads TGTGCCAGCTCACAGTTCCAGGGGGCGGGTGAGCAGTTCTTC.

The genes are TRBV7-9 and TRBJ1-5; a possible D gene is TRBD1 (5 bases). V lost 5 bases to trimming and J lost 4 bases, with 12 bases between them. CDR3 length: 14 amino acids. Germline CDR1 SEHNR, CDR2 FQNEAQ (reference sequence). The CDR3 loop reads CASSASRENQPQHF. The DNA of the CDR3 is TGTGCCAGCAGCGCGAGCAGGGAAAATCAGCCCCAGCATTTT.

The rearrangement joins TRBV2 to TRBJ1-6; D might be TRBD1 (6 bases). V was clipped by 2 bases and J by 11 bases, with 16 bases between them. Germline CDR1 reads SNHLY; CDR2 reads FYNNEI. The CDR3 spans 15 residues. CDR3 DNA sequence: TGTGCCAGCAGTGAAATGGGGGGGCGCGGGGCACCCCTCCACTTT. This codes for CASSEMGGRGAPLHF.

The CDR3 loop is CASSLTGRSEAFF. The CDR3 nucleotides are TGTGCCAGTTCGTTGACAGGGCGTTCTGAAGCTTTCTTT. This chain joins TRBV9 and TRBJ1-1; 7 bases are shared with TRBD1. Germline lookup yields CDR1 SGDLS and CDR2 YYNGEE. This CDR3 is 13 amino acids long. With V trimmed by 8 bases and J by 6 bases, 10 bases remained unmatched.

V and J are TRBV9 and TRBJ1-4, with TRBD1 identical over 12 bases. Trimming took 4 bases from V and 8 from J; bases not matched to a gene: 15. This CDR3 spans 18 amino acids. Germline lookup yields CDR1 SGDLS and CDR2 YYNGEE. CDR3 coding DNA: TGTGCCAGCAGCTTCTCCCGGGACAGGGGGCCCGATGGAGAAAAACTGTTTTTT. Translated, it gives CASSFSRDRGPDGEKLFF.

The chain employs TRBV12-3 or TRBV12-4 and TRBJ1-5; D unresolved. CDR3 length equals 13 residues. Trimming cost V 6 bases and J 5 bases, with 11 bases left between them. The CDR3 nucleotides are TGTGCCAGCAGACGAGGGAATGATCAGCCCCAGCATTTT. Amino acids: CASRRGNDQPQHF.

The V gene is TRBV6-5, the J gene TRBJ2-4, with a tentative D call TRBD2 (5 bases). The V end lost 2 bases, the J end lost 8 bases, and 13 bases lay between the germline ends. Looked up from germline, CDR1 is MNHEY and CDR2 is SVGAGI. CDR3 size: 14 residues. The CDR3 DNA reads as TGTGCCAGCAGTTACCTTCGGGGTGTGGACATTCAGTACTTC. This translates into CASSYLRGVDIQYF.